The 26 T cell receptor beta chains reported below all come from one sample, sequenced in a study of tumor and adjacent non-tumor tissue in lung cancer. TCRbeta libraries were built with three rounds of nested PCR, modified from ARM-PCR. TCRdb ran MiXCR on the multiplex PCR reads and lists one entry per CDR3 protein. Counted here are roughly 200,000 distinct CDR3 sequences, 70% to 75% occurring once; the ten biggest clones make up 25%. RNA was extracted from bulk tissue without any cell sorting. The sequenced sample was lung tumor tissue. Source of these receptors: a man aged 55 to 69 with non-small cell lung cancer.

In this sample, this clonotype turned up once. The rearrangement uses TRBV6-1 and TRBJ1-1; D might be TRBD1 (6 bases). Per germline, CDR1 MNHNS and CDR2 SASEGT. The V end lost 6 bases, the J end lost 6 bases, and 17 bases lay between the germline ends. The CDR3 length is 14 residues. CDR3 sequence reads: CASRLGHLNAEAFF. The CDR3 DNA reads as TGTGCCAGCAGGTTGGGACATCTAAACGCTGAAGCTTTCTTT.

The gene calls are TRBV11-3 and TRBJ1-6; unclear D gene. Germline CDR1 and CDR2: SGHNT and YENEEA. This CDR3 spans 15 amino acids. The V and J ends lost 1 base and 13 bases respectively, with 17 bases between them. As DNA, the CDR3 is TGTGCCAGCAGCTTAGTCCCGAACAGCAGGTCGCCCCTCCACTTT. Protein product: CASSLVPNSRSPLHF.

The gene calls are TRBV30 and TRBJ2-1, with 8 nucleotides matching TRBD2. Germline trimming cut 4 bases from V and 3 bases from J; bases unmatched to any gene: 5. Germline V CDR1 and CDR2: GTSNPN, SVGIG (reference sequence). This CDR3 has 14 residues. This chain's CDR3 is CAWTAGGGYNEQFF. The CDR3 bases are TGTGCCTGGACCGCGGGGGGCGGCTACAATGAGCAGTTCTTC.

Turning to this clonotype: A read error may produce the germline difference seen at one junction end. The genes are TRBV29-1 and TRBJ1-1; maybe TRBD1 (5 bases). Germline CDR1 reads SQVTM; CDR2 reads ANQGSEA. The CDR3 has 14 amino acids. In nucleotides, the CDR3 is TGCAGCGTTGACCAGCAGGGCCTGAATACTGAAGCTTTCTTT. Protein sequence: CSVDQQGLNTEAFF.

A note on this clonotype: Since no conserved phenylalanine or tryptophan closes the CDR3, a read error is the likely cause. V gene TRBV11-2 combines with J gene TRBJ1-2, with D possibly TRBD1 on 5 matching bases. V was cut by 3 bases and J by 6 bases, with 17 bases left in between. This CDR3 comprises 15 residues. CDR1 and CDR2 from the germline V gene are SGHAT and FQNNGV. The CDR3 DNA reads TGTGCCAGCAGCTTGCAAGGGGAACGATGGGATGGCTACACCATC. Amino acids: CASSLQGERWDGYTI.

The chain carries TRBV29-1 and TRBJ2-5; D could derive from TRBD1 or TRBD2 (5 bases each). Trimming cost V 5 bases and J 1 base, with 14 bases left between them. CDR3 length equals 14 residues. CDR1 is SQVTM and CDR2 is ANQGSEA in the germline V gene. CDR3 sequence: CSVWGSGVQETQYF. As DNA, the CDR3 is TGCAGCGTTTGGGGGTCAGGAGTCCAAGAGACCCAGTACTTC.

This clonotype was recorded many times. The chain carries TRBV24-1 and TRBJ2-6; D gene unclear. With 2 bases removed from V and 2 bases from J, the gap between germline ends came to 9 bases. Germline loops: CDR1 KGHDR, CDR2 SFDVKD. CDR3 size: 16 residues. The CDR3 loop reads CATSDSTPPGANVLTF. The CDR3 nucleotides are TGTGCCACCAGTGATTCTACACCCCCTGGGGCCAACGTCCTGACTTTC.

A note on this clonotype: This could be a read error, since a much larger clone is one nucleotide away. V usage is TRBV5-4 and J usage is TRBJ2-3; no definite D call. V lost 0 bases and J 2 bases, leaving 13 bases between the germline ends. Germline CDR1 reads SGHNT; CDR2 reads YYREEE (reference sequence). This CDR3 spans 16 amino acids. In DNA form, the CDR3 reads TGTGCCAGCAGCTTGGGGTTAACTCGCGTCACAGATACGCAGTATTTT. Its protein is CASSLGLTRVTDTQYF.

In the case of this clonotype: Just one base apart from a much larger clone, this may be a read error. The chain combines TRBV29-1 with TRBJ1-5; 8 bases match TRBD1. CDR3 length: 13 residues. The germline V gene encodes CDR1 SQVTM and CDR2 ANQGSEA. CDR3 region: CSVGQGNNKPQHF. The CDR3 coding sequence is TGCAGCGTTGGACAGGGGAACAATAAGCCCCAGCATTTT.

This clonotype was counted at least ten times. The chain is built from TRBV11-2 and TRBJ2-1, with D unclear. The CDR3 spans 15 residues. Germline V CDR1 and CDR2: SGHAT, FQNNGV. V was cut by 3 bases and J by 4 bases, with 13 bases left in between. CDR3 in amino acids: CASSFRRYPYNEQFF. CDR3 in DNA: TGTGCCAGCAGCTTCCGCCGTTACCCTTACAATGAGCAGTTCTTC.

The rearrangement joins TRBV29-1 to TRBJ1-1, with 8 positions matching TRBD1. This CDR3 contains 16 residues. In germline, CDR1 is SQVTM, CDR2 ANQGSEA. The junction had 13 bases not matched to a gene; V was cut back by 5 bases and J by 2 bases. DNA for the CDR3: TGCAGCGTTCATAACGCTCAGGGGGCCGCCAACACTGAAGCTTTCTTT. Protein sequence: CSVHNAQGAANTEAFF.

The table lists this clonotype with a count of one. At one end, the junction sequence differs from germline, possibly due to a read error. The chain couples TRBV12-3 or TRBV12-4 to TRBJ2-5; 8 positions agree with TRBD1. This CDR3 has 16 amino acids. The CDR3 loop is CASRPSQGANRETQYF. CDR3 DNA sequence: TGTGCTAGCAGACCCAGTCAGGGGGCTAACCGAGAGACCCAGTACTTC.

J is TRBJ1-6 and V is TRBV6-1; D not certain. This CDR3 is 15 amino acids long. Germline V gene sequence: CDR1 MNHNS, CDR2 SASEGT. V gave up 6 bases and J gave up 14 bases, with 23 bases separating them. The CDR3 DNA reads TGTGCCAGCAGCGCCGAGCGGCCCCGGCCAGTCTCCCTCCACTTT. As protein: CASSAERPRPVSLHF.

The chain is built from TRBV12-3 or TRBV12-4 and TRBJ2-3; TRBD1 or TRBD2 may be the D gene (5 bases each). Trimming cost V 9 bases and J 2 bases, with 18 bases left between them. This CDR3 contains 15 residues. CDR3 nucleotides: TGTGCCAGTAGTCGCACCGGGGCCAACACAGATACGCAGTATTTT. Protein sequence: CASSRTGANTDTQYF.

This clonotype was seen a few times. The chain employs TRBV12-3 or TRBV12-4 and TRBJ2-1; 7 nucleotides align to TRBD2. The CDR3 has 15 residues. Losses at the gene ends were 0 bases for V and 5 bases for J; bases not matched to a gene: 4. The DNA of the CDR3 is TGTGCCAGCAGTTTAGCGGGAGGGCCCCACAATGAGCAGTTCTTC. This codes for CASSLAGGPHNEQFF.

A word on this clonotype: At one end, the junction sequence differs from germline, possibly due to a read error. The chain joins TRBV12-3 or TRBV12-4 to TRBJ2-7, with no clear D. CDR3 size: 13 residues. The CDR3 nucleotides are TGTGCCAGCATCTCCGATGTGTACTACGAGCGGTACTTC. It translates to CASISDVYYERYF.

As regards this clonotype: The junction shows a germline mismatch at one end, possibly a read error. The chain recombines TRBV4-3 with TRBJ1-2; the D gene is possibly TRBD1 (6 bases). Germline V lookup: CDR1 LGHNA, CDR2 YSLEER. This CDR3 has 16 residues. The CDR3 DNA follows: TGCGCCAGCAGCCAAGGGGGGGGCGCTCAATACTATGGTTACACCTTC. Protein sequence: CASSQGGGAQYYGYTF.

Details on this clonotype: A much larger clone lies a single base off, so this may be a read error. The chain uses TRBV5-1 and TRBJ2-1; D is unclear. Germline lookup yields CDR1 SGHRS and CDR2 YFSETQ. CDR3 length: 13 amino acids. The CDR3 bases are TGCGCCAGCAGCCCGAGCAGCTCCAATGAGCAGTTATTC. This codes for CASSPSSSNEQLF.

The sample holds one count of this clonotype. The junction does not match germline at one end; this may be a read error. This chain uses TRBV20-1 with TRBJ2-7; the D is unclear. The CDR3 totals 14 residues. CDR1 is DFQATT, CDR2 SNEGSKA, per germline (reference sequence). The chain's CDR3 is CSVFSRVGVYVQYF. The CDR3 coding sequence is TGCAGTGTATTCTCGCGAGTAGGAGTCTACGTGCAGTACTTC.

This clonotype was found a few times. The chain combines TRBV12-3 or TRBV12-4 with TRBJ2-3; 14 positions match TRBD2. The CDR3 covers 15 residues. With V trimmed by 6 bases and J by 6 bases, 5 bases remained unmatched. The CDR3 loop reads CASSLGTSGGDTQYF. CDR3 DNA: TGTGCCAGCAGCCTCGGGACTAGCGGGGGCGATACGCAGTATTTT.

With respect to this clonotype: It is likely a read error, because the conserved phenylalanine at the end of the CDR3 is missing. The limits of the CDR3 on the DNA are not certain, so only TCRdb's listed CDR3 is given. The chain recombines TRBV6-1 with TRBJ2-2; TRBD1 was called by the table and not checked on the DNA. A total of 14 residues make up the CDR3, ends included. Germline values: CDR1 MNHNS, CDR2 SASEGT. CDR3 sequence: CASRRQGNTGDLII.

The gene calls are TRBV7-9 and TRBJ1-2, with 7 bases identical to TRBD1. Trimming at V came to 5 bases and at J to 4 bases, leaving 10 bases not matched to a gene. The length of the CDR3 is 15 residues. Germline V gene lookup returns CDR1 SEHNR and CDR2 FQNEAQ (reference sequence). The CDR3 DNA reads TGTGCCAGCAGCATGGGCTCGGGACAGATCTATGGCTACACCTTC. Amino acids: CASSMGSGQIYGYTF.

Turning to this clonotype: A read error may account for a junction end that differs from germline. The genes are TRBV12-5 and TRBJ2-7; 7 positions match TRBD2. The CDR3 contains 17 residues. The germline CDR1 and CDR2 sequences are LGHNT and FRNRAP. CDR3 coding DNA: TGTGTTAGTGGTCTGTCCCGGGACTACACTAACTCCTACGAGCAGTACTTC. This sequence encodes CVSGLSRDYTNSYEQYF.

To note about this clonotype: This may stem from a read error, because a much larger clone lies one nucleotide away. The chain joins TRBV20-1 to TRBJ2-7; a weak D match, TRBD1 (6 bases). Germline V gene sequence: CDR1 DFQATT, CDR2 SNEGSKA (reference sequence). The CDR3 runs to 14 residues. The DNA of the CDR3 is TGCAGTGCCGAGGTCGGGACAAAGACCTACGAGCTGTACTTC. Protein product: CSAEVGTKTYELYF.

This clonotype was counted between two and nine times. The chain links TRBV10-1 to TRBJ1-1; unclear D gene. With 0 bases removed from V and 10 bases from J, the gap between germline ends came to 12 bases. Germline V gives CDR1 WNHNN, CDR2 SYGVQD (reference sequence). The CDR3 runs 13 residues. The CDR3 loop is CASSESELVGAFF. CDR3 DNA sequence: TGCGCCAGCAGTGAGTCTGAGTTGGTAGGAGCTTTCTTT.

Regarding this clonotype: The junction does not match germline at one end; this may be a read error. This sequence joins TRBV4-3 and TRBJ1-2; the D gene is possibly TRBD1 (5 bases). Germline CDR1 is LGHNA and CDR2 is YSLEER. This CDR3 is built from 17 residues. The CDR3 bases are TGCGCCAGCAACCAAGTGCTTTCCGGGACTCCTGACTATGGCTACACCTTC. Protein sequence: CASNQVLSGTPDYGYTF.